The clone carrying this TCR beta chain was seen at least ten times. The CDR3 is 15 amino acids. V was pared by 7 bases and J by 6 bases, with 19 bases between. The germline CDR1 and CDR2 sequences are MDHEN and SYDVKM. This entry comes from a study of response to subunit inactivated influenza vaccine. TCRdb used MiXCR to reprocess the RT-PCR reads, holding one entry per CDR3 protein. Here the sample spans 150,000 to 200,000 distinct CDR3 sequences, over 9.5% being singletons. The same specimen was also included in a second study, on T cells expressing NK-cell markers. That work adds: The TCR beta cDNA came from 5'RACE template switching with UMIs. HCMV specificity of the expanded NKG2C+ T cell clones was not established.

The sequence derives from a man aged 45-65 years who received an inactivated influenza vaccine. Sequencing was performed on CD8+ T cells sorted from PBMCs, taken 11 to 12 days after vaccination. The genes are TRBV28 and TRBJ1-5, with D perhaps TRBD1 (6 bases). The CDR3: CASIPLGGAGQPQHF. CDR3 DNA sequence: TGTGCCAGCATCCCCTTGGGGGGCGCGGGTCAGCCCCAGCATTTT. Combining the CDR3 with reference TRBV28 and TRBJ1-5 gives the whole variable domain DVKVTQSSRYLVKRTGEKVFLECVQDMDHENMFWYRQDPGLGLRLIYFSYDVKMKEKGDIPEGYSVSREKKERFSLILESASTNQTSMYLCASIPLGGAGQPQHFGDGTRLSIL.